The following is a TCR beta chain sequence with its context. Its antigen is still unknown. The data were produced by immunoSEQ multiplex PCR, yet TCRdb's version contains in-frame clones alone and is incomplete. This table holds 71,000 or so clones, over 85% found once. This sample was taken from a study of cytomegalovirus exposure and HLA in healthy donors. General study points: The study listed some 160 cytomegalovirus-associated TCR beta chains.

From germline, CDR1 is SGHRS and CDR2 YFSETQ. Trimming took off 1 base at V and 1 base at J, with 6 bases between the two ends. CDR3 size: 14 residues. This receptor was obtained from a man between 18 and 35 years old in good health and CMV-seropositive. Source material: PBMCs. This sequence joins TRBV5-1 and TRBJ2-1; tentatively, D is TRBD2 (6 bases). The CDR3 protein is CASSLSGSYNEQFF. CDR3 DNA sequence: TGCGCCAGCAGCTTGAGCGGGTCCTACAATGAGCAGTTCTTC.